The rows below give T cell receptor beta chains drawn from one sample of a study of T cell responses to AZD1222 COVID-19 vaccine. Clones were sequenced by immunoSEQ multiplex PCR, and TCRdb holds only the in-frame ones, with some missing. The sample contains about 73,000 clones, about nine tenths of which appear only once. The sequences come from peripheral blood, collected on day 0 of AZD1222 vaccination. The origin of the receptors is an adult in good health. CDR3s leave out the opening cysteine and the closing phenylalanine or tryptophan.

J gene,CDR3 length,V gene,CDR3 protein
TRBJ1-5,12,TRBV30,AWSLGDRNQPQH
TRBJ1-2,9,TRBV2,AIQVYYGYT
TRBJ2-7,16,TRBV7-8,ASSPTSASSDTRYEQY
TRBJ2-5,10,TRBV7-9,ASSLLGETQY
TRBJ1-3,16,TRBV5-6,ASSLLGGRISSGNTIY
TRBJ1-1,13,TRBV4-3,ASSQDRGSNTEAF
TRBJ2-5,12,TRBV6-5,ASRGRSFQETQY
TRBJ1-4,9,TRBV20-1,SAEGSEKLF
TRBJ2-1,11,TRBV2,ASRPKGGNEQF
TRBJ1-5,11,TRBV12-3/TRBV12-4,ASSPHSNQPQH
TRBJ2-7,12,TRBV18,ASSSLAGGLEQY
TRBJ2-7,16,TRBV6-1,ASSEPGTSGSPADEQY
TRBJ2-2,12,TRBV6-5,ASSADSNTGELF
TRBJ2-7,11,TRBV6-1,ASSEGYFFEQY
TRBJ1-1,15,TRBV18,ASSPPWGGAKDTEAF
TRBJ2-7,11,TRBV7-9,ASSLAGHYEQY
TRBJ2-2,11,TRBV6-5,AIQGTETGELF
TRBJ1-2,13,TRBV5-1,ASSLVPGGDYGYT
TRBJ1-1,11,TRBV30,AWSVGSVTEAF
TRBJ2-1,14,TRBV5-5,ASSFSAGTQNNEQF
TRBJ2-7,14,TRBV25-1,ASSAFRQGGSYEQY
TRBJ2-1,11,TRBV19,ASTLTSRGGWF
TRBJ2-7,11,TRBV7-2,ASSRDPGYEQY
TRBJ1-6,14,TRBV7-9,ASSQRENSYNSPLH
TRBJ2-7,14,TRBV7-9,ASSRSGSNGLYEQY
TRBJ2-2,13,TRBV6-2/TRBV6-3,ASSSRTGYTGELF
TRBJ2-1,12,TRBV29-1,SVEGQGGWDEQF